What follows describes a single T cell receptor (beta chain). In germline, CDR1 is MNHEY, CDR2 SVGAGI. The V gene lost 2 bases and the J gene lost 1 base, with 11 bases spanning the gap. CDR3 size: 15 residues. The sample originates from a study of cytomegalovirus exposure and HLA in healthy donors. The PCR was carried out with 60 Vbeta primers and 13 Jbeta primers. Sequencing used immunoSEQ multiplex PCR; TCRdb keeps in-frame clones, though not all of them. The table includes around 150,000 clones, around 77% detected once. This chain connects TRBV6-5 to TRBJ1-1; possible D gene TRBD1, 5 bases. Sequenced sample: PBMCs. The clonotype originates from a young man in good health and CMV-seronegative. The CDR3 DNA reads TGTGCCAGCAGTTACGGGGGGTGGGAGAACACTGAAGCTTTCTTT. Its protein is CASSYGGWENTEAFF.